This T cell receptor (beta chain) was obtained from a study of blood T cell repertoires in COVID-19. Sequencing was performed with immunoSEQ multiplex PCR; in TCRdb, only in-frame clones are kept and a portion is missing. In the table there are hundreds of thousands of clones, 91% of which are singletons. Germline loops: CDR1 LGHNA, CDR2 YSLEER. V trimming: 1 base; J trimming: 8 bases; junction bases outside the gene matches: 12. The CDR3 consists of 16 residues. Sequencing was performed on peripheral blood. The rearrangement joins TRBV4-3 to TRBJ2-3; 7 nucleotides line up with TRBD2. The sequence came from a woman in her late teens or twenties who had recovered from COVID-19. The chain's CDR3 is CASSQGGTTGVGTQYF. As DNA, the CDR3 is TGCGCCAGCAGCCAAGGCGGGACTACCGGGGTTGGTACGCAGTATTTT.